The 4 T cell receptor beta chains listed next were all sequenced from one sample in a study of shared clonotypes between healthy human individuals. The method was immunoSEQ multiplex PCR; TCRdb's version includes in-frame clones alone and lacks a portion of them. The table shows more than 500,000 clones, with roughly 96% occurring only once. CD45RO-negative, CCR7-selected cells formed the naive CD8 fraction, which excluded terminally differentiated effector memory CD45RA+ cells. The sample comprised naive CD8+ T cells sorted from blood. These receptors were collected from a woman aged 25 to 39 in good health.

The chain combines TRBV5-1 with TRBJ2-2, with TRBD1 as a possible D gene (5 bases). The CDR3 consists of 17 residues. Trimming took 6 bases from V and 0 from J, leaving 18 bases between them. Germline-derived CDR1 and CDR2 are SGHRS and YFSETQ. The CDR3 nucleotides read TGCGCCAGCAAAGGATTGGACACGGACCCGAACACCGGGGAGCTGTTTTTT. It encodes CASKGLDTDPNTGELFF.

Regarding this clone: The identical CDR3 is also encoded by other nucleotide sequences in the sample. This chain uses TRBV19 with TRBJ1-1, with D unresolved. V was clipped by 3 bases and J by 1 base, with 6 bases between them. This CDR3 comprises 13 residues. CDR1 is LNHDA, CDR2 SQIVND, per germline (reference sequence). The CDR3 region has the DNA TGTGCCAGTAGTATCGGGGAGAACACTGAAGCTTTCTTT. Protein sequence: CASSIGENTEAFF.

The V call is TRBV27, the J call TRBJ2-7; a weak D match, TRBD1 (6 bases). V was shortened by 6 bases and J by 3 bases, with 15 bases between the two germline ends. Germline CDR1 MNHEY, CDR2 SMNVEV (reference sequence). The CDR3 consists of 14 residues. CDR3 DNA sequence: TGTGCCAGCAGAAGTACCGGGACACACTACGAGCAGTACTTC. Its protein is CASRSTGTHYEQYF.

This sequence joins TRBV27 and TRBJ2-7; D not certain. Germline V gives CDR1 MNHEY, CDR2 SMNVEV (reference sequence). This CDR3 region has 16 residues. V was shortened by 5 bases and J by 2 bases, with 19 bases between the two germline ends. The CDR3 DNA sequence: TGTGCCAGCAGTCCTCCCCCCGGTCAGCTTCCCTACGAGCAGTACTTC. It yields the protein CASSPPPGQLPYEQYF.